Detailed here is one T cell receptor (beta chain). Its antigen is not known. The sample originates from a study of cytomegalovirus exposure and HLA in healthy donors. Study-level information: Among about 179 million T cells, an earlier analysis found 90 million to 130 million unique TCR beta sequences. Inside one of the first data releases sat some 93 million unique TCRs taken from HLA-typed donors. General observations from the study: Prior analysis indicated that the majority of TCR beta V segments exhibited productivity approximately 90% or approximately 30% of the time.

In the PCR, 60 Vbeta and 13 Jbeta primers were used. The repertoire was sequenced with immunoSEQ multiplex PCR; TCRdb's copy has only in-frame clones and lacks some. The top ten clones hold around 1.2% of a sample with some 180,000 clones, around 80% of them seen once. Germline CDR1 is LNHNV and CDR2 is YYDKDF (reference sequence). The trim removed 5 bases at V and 5 bases at J, leaving 9 bases unmatched. The CDR3 consists of 14 residues. This chain links TRBV15 with TRBJ2-7, with TRBD2 identical over 7 bases. The receptor was isolated from a girl aged 2 to 10 in good health and CMV-seropositive. Sequencing input: PBMCs. The CDR3 reads CATSEPGLPNEQYF. The CDR3 bases are TGTGCCACCAGCGAGCCGGGACTACCAAACGAGCAGTACTTC.